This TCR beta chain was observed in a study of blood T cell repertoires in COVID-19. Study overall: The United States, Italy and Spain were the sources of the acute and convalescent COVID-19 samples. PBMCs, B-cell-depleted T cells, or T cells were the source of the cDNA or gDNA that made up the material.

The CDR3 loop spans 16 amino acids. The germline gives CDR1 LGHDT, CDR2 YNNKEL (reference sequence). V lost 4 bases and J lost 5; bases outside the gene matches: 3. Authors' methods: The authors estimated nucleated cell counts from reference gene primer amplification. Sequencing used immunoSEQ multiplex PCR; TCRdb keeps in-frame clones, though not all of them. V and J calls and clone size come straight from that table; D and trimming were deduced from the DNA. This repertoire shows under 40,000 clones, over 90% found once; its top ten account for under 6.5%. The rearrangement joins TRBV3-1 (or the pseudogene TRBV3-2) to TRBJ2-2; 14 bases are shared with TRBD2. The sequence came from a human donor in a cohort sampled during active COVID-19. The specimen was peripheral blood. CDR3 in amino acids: CASSPGLAGATGELFF. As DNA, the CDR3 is TGTGCCAGCAGCCCGGGACTAGCGGGAGCTACCGGGGAGCTGTTTTTT.